Below are 30 T cell receptor beta chains sequenced from a single sample in a study of cytomegalovirus exposure and HLA in healthy donors. The primer mix had 60 Vbeta and 13 Jbeta primers. The repertoire was sequenced with immunoSEQ multiplex PCR; TCRdb's copy has only in-frame clones and lacks some. Seen here are some 220,000 clones, about 80% observed once, and the top ten hold roughly 0.58%. The specimen sequenced was PBMCs. The receptors here all came from a woman in her thirties or forties in good health and CMV-seronegative.

This chain connects TRBV6-5 to TRBJ2-3, with TRBD2 identical over 7 bases. Per germline, CDR1 MNHEY and CDR2 SVGAGI. J gave up 4 bases and V 5 bases, and 6 bases lay outside the gene matches. The CDR3 contains 14 residues. The CDR3 nucleotides read TGTGCCAGCAGTAAACGACTAGCTTCAGATACGCAGTATTTT. Translated: CASSKRLASDTQYF.

The genes are TRBV30 and TRBJ1-1; tentative D call: TRBD1 (5 bases). Per germline, CDR1 GTSNPN and CDR2 SVGIG (reference sequence). The V end lost 1 base, the J end lost 4 bases, and 10 bases lay between the germline ends. CDR3 length: 13 residues. The chain's CDR3 is CAWSGQGGTEAFF. The CDR3 DNA is TGTGCCTGGAGTGGGCAGGGAGGCACTGAAGCTTTCTTT.

The rearrangement joins TRBV9 to TRBJ2-7; TRBD1 matches 7 bases. CDR1 and CDR2 (germline): SGDLS, YYNGEE. V dropped 2 bases and J dropped 6; count of bases not matched to a gene: 14. This CDR3 comprises 16 residues. The CDR3: CASSVSPGLPGGEQYF. CDR3 in DNA: TGTGCCAGCAGCGTTAGCCCGGGATTACCAGGGGGCGAGCAGTACTTC.

The V call is TRBV4-3, the J call TRBJ2-7; 10 bases are shared with TRBD1. V lost 1 base to trimming and J lost 5 bases; unmatched junction nucleotides: 2. The germline V gene has CDR1 LGHNA and CDR2 YSLEER. The CDR3 is made up of 14 amino acids. The CDR3 nucleotides are TGCGCCAGCAGCCAAGGACAGGGGGCCAACGAGCAGTACTTC. This gives the protein CASSQGQGANEQYF.

The chain has TRBV2 and TRBJ2-5, with D tentatively TRBD1 (5 bases). Trimming pared 2 bases from V and 4 bases from J, leaving 14 bases between. The germline V gene has CDR1 SNHLY and CDR2 FYNNEI. This CDR3 is 15 amino acids long. CDR3 nucleotides: TGTGCCAGCAGTGAATCAGCGAGGCAGGGAGAGACCCAGTACTTC. Translation gives CASSESARQGETQYF. Using reference TRBV2 and TRBJ2-5 for the parts outside the CDR3, the full variable domain is EPEVTQTPSHQVTQMGQEVILRCVPISNHLYFYWYRQILGQKVEFLVSFYNNEISEKSEIFDDQFSVERPDGSNFTLKIRSTKLEDSAMYFCASSESARQGETQYFGPGTRLLVL.

V gene TRBV5-6 combines with J gene TRBJ2-7; maybe TRBD2 (7 bases). This CDR3 has 15 amino acids. The V and J ends lost 7 bases and 6 bases respectively, with 23 bases between them. Germline V gene lookup returns CDR1 SGHDT and CDR2 YYEEEE. The CDR3 spells CASAGRGALAAEQYF. The DNA for the CDR3 is TGTGCCAGCGCTGGGAGGGGGGCACTGGCCGCCGAGCAGTACTTC. Supplemented by reference TRBV5-6 and TRBJ2-7, the full variable domain reads DAGVTQSPTHLIKTRGQQVTLRCSPKSGHDTVSWYQQALGQGPQFIFQYYEEEERQRGNFPDRFSGHQFPNYSSELNVNALLLGDSALYLCASAGRGALAAEQYFGPGTRLTVT.

This chain links TRBV7-2 with TRBJ1-6; 7 positions match TRBD1. V trimming: 2 bases; J trimming: 8 bases; junction bases outside the gene matches: 3. This CDR3 is built from 14 residues. Germline V gene lookup returns CDR1 SGHTA and CDR2 FQGNSA. CDR3 in DNA: TGTGCCAGCAGCTTATCCGGGACAGATTCACCCCTCCACTTT. Its translation is CASSLSGTDSPLHF.

The rearrangement uses TRBV6-1 and TRBJ1-2, with D unclear. Trimming took off 0 bases at V and 4 bases at J, with 12 bases between the two ends. This CDR3 contains 15 residues. The germline V gene has CDR1 MNHNS and CDR2 SASEGT. CDR3 coding DNA: TGTGCCAGCAGTGAAGCGGCGGGTCGAAGCTATGGCTACACCTTC. Protein sequence: CASSEAAGRSYGYTF.

This chain connects TRBV7-9 to TRBJ2-2; 8 bases align to TRBD1. There are 14 residues in the CDR3. Per the germline V gene, CDR1 is SEHNR and CDR2 is FQNEAQ (reference sequence). The V segment lost 6 bases and the J segment 1 base; nucleotides outside the gene matches: 1. CDR3 DNA: TGTGCCAGCAGGACAGGGGTGAACACCGGGGAGCTGTTTTTT. This gives the protein CASRTGVNTGELFF.

In this sample, this clone turned up once. The V call is TRBV7-3, the J call TRBJ1-2, with D perhaps matching TRBD1 (5 bases). This CDR3 spans 15 amino acids. The V and J ends lost 5 bases and 2 bases respectively, with 15 bases between them. The V gene's germline CDR1 is SGHTA and CDR2 FQGTGA. This CDR3 reads CASSTNRIANYGYTF. The CDR3 nucleotides read TGTGCCAGCAGCACAAACAGGATAGCCAACTATGGCTACACCTTC.

The chain has TRBV18 and TRBJ2-6; no definite D call. Germline CDR1 reads KGHSH; CDR2 reads LQKENI. The V gene lost 1 base and the J gene lost 0 bases, with 13 bases spanning the gap. This CDR3 has 18 amino acids. The CDR3 loop reads CASSPLRGFPSGANVLTF. The DNA for the CDR3 is TGTGCCAGCTCACCACTTAGAGGTTTCCCCTCTGGGGCCAACGTCCTGACTTTC.

V is TRBV5-1 and J is TRBJ1-2; TRBD1 is a possible D gene (6 bases). Trimming shortened V by 0 bases and J by 4 bases, and 16 bases separated the two germline ends. CDR3 length: 16 amino acids. The V gene's germline CDR1 is SGHRS and CDR2 YFSETQ. CDR3 DNA sequence: TGCGCCAGCAGCTTGGCGGGACAACGACCGGGCTATGGCTACACCTTC. Protein product: CASSLAGQRPGYGYTF. The variable domain in full, with the rest retrieved from reference TRBV5-1 and TRBJ1-2, is KAGVTQTPRYLIKTRGQQVTLSCSPISGHRSVSWYQQTPGQGLQFLFEYFSETQRNKGNFPGRFSGRQFSNSRSEMNVSTLELGDSALYLCASSLAGQRPGYGYTFGSGTRLTVV.

The J gene is TRBJ1-2, the V gene TRBV18, with 7 bases identical to TRBD1. This CDR3 contains 16 residues. J gave up 3 bases and V 5 bases, and 12 bases lay outside the gene matches. The V gene's germline CDR1 is KGHSH and CDR2 LQKENI. CDR3 DNA: TGTGCCAGCTCAACACAGGGACAGCCGCTTGACTATGGCTACACCTTC. Translation: CASSTQGQPLDYGYTF.

About this clone: A junction end diverges from the germline sequence, so it may reflect a read error. This rearrangement joins TRBV13 to TRBJ1-1; the D is unclear. Germline V gene sequence: CDR1 PRHDT, CDR2 FYEKMQ (reference sequence). The CDR3 has 12 residues. Written as DNA, the CDR3 is TGTGCCAGCAGATTAGGTTTGCGGGAAGCTTTCTTT. Translating gives CASRLGLREAFF. The variable domain in full, completed from reference TRBV13 and TRBJ1-1, reads AAGVIQSPRHLIKEKRETATLKCYPIPRHDTVYWYQQGPGQDPQFLISFYEKMQSDKGSIPDRFSAQQFSDYHSELNMSSLELGDSALYFCASRLGLREAFFGQGTRLTVV.

The chain has TRBV28 and TRBJ1-3; 8 nucleotides align to TRBD1. Per germline, CDR1 MDHEN and CDR2 SYDVKM. V gave up 6 bases and J gave up 4 bases; unmatched junction bases: 14. The CDR3 has 17 amino acids. The DNA of the CDR3 is TGTGCCAGCAGCCGGGCAGGGGGCATGGTGGGGGGAAACACCATATATTTT. Translated: CASSRAGGMVGGNTIYF.

This chain connects TRBV7-3 to TRBJ2-3; 9 bases are shared with TRBD1. The CDR3 length is 16 residues. Trimming took 1 base from V and 1 from J; bases not matched to a gene: 3. CDR1 and CDR2 from the germline V gene are SGHTA and FQGTGA. CDR3 region: CASSLKGTGRTDTQYF. For the CDR3, the DNA is TGTGCCAGCAGCTTAAAAGGGACAGGGCGCACAGATACGCAGTATTTT.

V is TRBV30 and J is TRBJ1-4; possibly TRBD1 for D (6 bases). Trimming pared 4 bases from V and 11 bases from J, leaving 20 bases between. Germline CDR1 is GTSNPN and CDR2 is SVGIG (reference sequence). This CDR3 has 14 amino acids. The CDR3 DNA sequence: TGTGCCTGGAAATATAGCAGGGGCCAGGGGAAACTGTTTTTT. Translated, it gives CAWKYSRGQGKLFF.

In its sample, this clone was seen a few times. The chain carries TRBV18 and TRBJ1-6, with D unclear. The germline V and J ends were trimmed by 5 bases and 5 bases, with 4 bases remaining between them. Germline lookup yields CDR1 KGHSH and CDR2 LQKENI. This CDR3 has 12 amino acids. The CDR3, as DNA: TGTGCCAGCTCAACTAATAATTCACCCCTCCACTTT. It specifies CASSTNNSPLHF.

The rearrangement joins TRBV7-8 to TRBJ1-1; no firm D call. Trimming left V 1 base short and J 12 bases short, with 12 bases between. The CDR3 is 12 amino acids. The germline CDR1 and CDR2 sequences are SGHVS and FQNEAQ. The CDR3 region is CASSLDTRLSFF. Written as DNA, the CDR3 is TGTGCCAGCAGCTTAGATACGAGGTTGTCTTTCTTT.

This clone was seen a single time. The chain couples TRBV11-2 to TRBJ2-7; TRBD1 agrees at 7 bases. CDR1 and CDR2 (germline): SGHAT, FQNNGV. This CDR3 contains 16 residues. The J segment lost 3 bases and the V segment lost 0 bases, leaving 8 bases of the junction unmatched. As DNA, the CDR3 is TGTGCCAGCAGCTTAGAAAGGGCAGGGGGTTTCTACGAGCAGTACTTC. Its translation is CASSLERAGGFYEQYF.

This chain links TRBV5-8 with TRBJ1-5; D gene unclear. CDR3 length: 13 residues. V was cut by 4 bases and J by 6 bases, with 11 bases left in between. The germline gives CDR1 SGHTS, CDR2 YDEGEE. This CDR3 reads CASSPRGTQPQHF. The DNA of the CDR3 is TGTGCCAGCAGCCCCAGAGGAACTCAGCCCCAGCATTTT.

The rearrangement joins TRBV6-6 to TRBJ2-7; D not certain. The CDR3 is made up of 13 amino acids. Germline V CDR1 and CDR2: MNHNY, SVGAGI (reference sequence). The V and J ends lost 7 bases and 0 bases respectively, with 10 bases between them. CDR3: CASTVKSSYEQYF. The CDR3, as DNA: TGTGCCAGCACGGTCAAGAGCTCCTACGAGCAGTACTTC.

V and J are TRBV4-1 and TRBJ2-7; 10 bases line up with TRBD1. After removal of 4 bases from V and 5 bases from J, the junction contained 8 bases not matched to a gene. Germline values: CDR1 MGHRA, CDR2 YSYEKL. The CDR3 runs 15 residues. The CDR3 here is CASSPRDRGLNEQYF. CDR3 in DNA: TGCGCCAGCAGCCCTCGTGACAGGGGGCTTAACGAGCAGTACTTC.

J is TRBJ1-2 and V is TRBV13; no clear D. The germline CDR1 and CDR2 sequences are PRHDT and FYEKMQ (reference sequence). This CDR3 region has 14 residues. The V and J ends lost 2 bases and 2 bases respectively, with 9 bases between them. As DNA, the CDR3 is TGTGCCAGCAGCTTAACGGAGATAAACTATGGCTACACCTTC. This sequence encodes CASSLTEINYGYTF. Combining the CDR3 with reference TRBV13 and TRBJ1-2 gives the whole variable domain AAGVIQSPRHLIKEKRETATLKCYPIPRHDTVYWYQQGPGQDPQFLISFYEKMQSDKGSIPDRFSAQQFSDYHSELNMSSLELGDSALYFCASSLTEINYGYTFGSGTRLTVV.

This clone was found a few times. The J gene is TRBJ2-1, the V gene TRBV4-1, with 10 nucleotides matching TRBD1. V trimming: 1 base; J trimming: 7 bases; junction bases outside the gene matches: 7. Germline assignment: CDR1 MGHRA and CDR2 YSYEKL. The length of the CDR3 is 16 residues. In DNA, the CDR3 is TGCGCCAGCAGCCAAGTTCGGACAGGGGGTGGGAATGAGCAGTTCTTC. Amino acid sequence: CASSQVRTGGGNEQFF.

This chain connects TRBV6-5 to TRBJ2-7, with TRBD2 identical over 11 bases. There are 14 residues in the CDR3. Losses at the gene ends were 5 bases for V and 4 bases for J; bases not matched to a gene: 4. Germline V gene data show CDR1 as MNHEY and CDR2 as SVGAGI. The CDR3, as DNA: TGTGCCAGCAGTACTAGCGGGGGCTCATACGAGCAGTACTTC. Amino acids: CASSTSGGSYEQYF.

The DNA of the CDR3 is TGTGCCAGCAGCGGGTACAGGGGGCTGGGTGGCTACACCTTC. Translation: CASSGYRGLGGYTF. This chain links TRBV5-4 with TRBJ1-2, with 9 bases lining up with TRBD1. CDR3 length: 14 amino acids. Unmatched junction bases numbered 8, after V lost 4 bases and J lost 7 bases. Germline V gene sequence: CDR1 SGHNT, CDR2 YYREEE (reference sequence).

The genes are TRBV28 and TRBJ1-4, with 8 bases fitting TRBD1. The CDR3 is made up of 14 amino acids. V was clipped by 4 bases and J by 8 bases; unmatched bases: 6. Germline assignment: CDR1 MDHEN and CDR2 SYDVKM. The CDR3 reads CASSWGTGQEKLFF. CDR3 in DNA: TGTGCCAGCAGTTGGGGGACAGGTCAAGAAAAACTGTTTTTT.

The V and J genes are TRBV5-6 and TRBJ2-1; D is uncertain. Trimming left V 0 bases short and J 9 bases short, with 4 bases between. Looked up from germline, CDR1 is SGHDT and CDR2 is YYEEEE. This CDR3 spans 11 amino acids. CDR3: CASSLALEQFF. The CDR3 coding sequence is TGTGCCAGCAGCTTGGCTCTTGAGCAGTTCTTC.

This clone was counted a few times. The genes are TRBV30 and TRBJ1-1; no definite D call. This CDR3 contains 14 residues. Between the trimmed V and J ends, which lost 2 bases and 1 base, there was a span of 11 bases. Germline CDR1 GTSNPN, CDR2 SVGIG (reference sequence). Here the CDR3 DNA reads TGTGCCTGGAGTCCCGACATGTGGAACACTGAAGCTTTCTTT. It yields the protein CAWSPDMWNTEAFF. Looking up the rest from reference TRBV30 and TRBJ1-1 gives the full variable domain: SQTIHQWPATLVQPVGSPLSLECTVEGTSNPNLYWYRQAAGRGLQLLFYSVGIGQISSEVPQNLSASRPQDRQFILSSKKLLLSDSGFYLCAWSPDMWNTEAFFGQGTRLTVV.